This T cell receptor beta chain comes out of a study of blood T cell repertoires in COVID-19. Original processing methods: Scientists estimated how many nucleated cells there were by amplifying reference gene primers. Clones were sequenced by immunoSEQ multiplex PCR, and TCRdb holds only the in-frame ones, with some missing. V, J and clone size derive from that table, while D and trimming were established from the DNA sequence. The table shows about 300,000 clones, with around 86% occurring only once. The cohort comprised adults aged 18 to 89 years residing in approximately 25 US areas. There are 13 residues in the CDR3. Germline V gene lookup returns CDR1 SGHRS and CDR2 YFSETQ. The V end lost 5 bases, the J end lost 1 base, and 9 bases lay between the germline ends.

J is TRBJ2-5 and V is TRBV5-1; the D gene is possibly TRBD1 (6 bases). The sequence was collected from a man aged 55-75 years who had recovered from COVID-19. The sequenced material came from PBMCs or T cells enriched from blood (not recorded which). As DNA, the CDR3 is TGCGCCAGCAGGACAGGTTCCCAAGAGACCCAGTACTTC. Protein sequence: CASRTGSQETQYF.